This T cell receptor (beta chain) was recovered during a study of T cell responses to AZD1222 COVID-19 vaccine. Profiled with immunoSEQ multiplex PCR; TCRdb holds only in-frame clones, not every one. The sample includes about 180,000 clones, 85% to 90% of them seen just once. The CDR3 is made up of 16 amino acids. Germline CDR1 and CDR2: SGHNT and YYREEE (reference sequence). V lost 2 bases and J lost 3, with 14 bases in between. The rearrangement joins TRBV5-4 to TRBJ2-2; D is ambiguous. The receptor comes from an adult who received the AZD1222 COVID-19 vaccine. The material was peripheral blood, obtained 28 days after the second AZD1222 dose. The DNA for the CDR3 is TGTGCCAGCAGCTTTCGAAGGGCTGGTGACACCGGGGAGCTGTTTTTT. This gives the protein CASSFRRAGDTGELFF.